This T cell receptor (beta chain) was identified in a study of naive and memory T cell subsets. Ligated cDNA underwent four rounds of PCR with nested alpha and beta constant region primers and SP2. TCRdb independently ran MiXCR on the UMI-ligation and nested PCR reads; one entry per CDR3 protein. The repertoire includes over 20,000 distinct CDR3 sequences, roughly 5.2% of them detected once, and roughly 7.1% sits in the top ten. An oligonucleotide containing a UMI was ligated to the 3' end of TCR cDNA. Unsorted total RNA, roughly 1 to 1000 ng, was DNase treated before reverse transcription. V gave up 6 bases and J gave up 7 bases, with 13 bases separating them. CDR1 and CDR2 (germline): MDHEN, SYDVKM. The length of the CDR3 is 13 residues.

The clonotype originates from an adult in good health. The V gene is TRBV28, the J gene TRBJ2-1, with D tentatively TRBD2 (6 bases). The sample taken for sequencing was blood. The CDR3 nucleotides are TGTGCCAGCAGCCTCCGTCGGGGGAATGAGCAGTTCTTC. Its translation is CASSLRRGNEQFF.